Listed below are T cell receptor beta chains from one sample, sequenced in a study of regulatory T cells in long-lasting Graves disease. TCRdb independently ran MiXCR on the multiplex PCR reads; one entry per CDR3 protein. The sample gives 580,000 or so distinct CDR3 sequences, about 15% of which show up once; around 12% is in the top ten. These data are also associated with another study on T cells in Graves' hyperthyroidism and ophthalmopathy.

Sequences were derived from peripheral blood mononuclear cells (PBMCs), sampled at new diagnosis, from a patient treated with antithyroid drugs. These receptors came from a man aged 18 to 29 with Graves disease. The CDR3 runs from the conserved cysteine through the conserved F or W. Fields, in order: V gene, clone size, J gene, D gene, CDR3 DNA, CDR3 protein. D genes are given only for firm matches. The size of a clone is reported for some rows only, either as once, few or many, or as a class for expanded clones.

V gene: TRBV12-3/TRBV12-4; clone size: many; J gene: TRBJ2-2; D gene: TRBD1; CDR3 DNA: TGTGCCAGCAGTTCAGGGACAGGGGGCCTTAGCACCGGGGAGCTGTTTTTT; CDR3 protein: CASSSGTGGLSTGELFF
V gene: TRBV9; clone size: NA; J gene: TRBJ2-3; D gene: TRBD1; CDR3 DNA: TGTGCCAGCAGCGTAGCTATAGACAGGGGGAAGACAGATACGCAGTATTTT; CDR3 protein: CASSVAIDRGKTDTQYF
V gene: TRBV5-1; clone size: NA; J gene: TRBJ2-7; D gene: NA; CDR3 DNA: TGCGCCAGCAAGGTCGTGGCGGGAAACAACGAGCAGTACTTC; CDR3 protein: CASKVVAGNNEQYF
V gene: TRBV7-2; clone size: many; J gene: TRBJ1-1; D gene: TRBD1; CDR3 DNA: TGTGCCAGCAGCTCAGGGGGGCGGAACACTGAAGCTTTCTTT; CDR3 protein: CASSSGGRNTEAFF
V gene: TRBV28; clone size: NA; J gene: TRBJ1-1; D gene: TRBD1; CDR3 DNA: TGTGCCAGCAGTTTGGTTGCCAGGGGGATAGGGAAGGACACTGAAGCTTTCTTT; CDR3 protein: CASSLVARGIGKDTEAFF
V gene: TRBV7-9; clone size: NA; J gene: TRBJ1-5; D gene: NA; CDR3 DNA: TGTGCCAGCAGTGGAAGAACAGACCTCAATCAGCCCCAGCATTTT; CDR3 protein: CASSGRTDLNQPQHF
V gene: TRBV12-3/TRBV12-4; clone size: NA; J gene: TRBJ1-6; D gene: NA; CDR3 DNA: TGTGCCAGCAGTTCGGGGGTACCCCTCCACTTT; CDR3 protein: CASSSGVPLHF
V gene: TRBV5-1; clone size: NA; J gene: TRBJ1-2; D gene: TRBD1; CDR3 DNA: TGCGCCAGCAGCCCGGAGACAGGGGGCTTCAACTATGGCTACACCTTC; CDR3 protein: CASSPETGGFNYGYTF
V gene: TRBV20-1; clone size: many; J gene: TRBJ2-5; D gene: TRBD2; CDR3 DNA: TGCAGTGCTAGTCGGGGAGCGGGAGCCGAGACCCAGTACTTC; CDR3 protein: CSASRGAGAETQYF
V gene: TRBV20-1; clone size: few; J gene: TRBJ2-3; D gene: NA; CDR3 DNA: TGCAGTGCTAGTCTCTTCTCCACAGATACGCAGTATTTT; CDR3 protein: CSASLFSTDTQYF
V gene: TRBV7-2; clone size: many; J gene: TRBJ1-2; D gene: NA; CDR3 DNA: TGTGCCAGCAGCTTAACGAGCGCTTATGGCTACACCTTC; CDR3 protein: CASSLTSAYGYTF
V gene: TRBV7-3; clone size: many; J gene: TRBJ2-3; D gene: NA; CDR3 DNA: TGTGCCAGCAGCTTATGGGGACTCAGCACAGATACGCAGTATTTT; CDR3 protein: CASSLWGLSTDTQYF
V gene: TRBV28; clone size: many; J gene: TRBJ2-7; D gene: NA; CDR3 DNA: TGTGCCAGCAGTTTACGCGGGGTGGGTGGGGAGCAGTACTTC; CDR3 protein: CASSLRGVGGEQYF
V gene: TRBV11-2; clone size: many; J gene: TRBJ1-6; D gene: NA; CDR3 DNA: TGTGCCAGCAGCTCGAAATGGGGGGCAGTTAATTCACCCCTCCACTTT; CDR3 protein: CASSSKWGAVNSPLHF
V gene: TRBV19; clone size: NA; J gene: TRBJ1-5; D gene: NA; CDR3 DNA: TGTGCCAGTAGGCAGGCCCAAAGTGGTGGCAATCAGCCCCAGCATTTT; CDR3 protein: CASRQAQSGGNQPQHF
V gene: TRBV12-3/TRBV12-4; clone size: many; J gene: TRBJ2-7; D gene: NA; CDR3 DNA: TGTGCCAGCAGTTTTTTTGTGTCAGAGGAGGGCTCCTACGAGCAGTACTTC; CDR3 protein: CASSFFVSEEGSYEQYF
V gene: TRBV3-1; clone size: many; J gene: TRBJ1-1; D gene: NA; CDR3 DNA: TGTGCCAGCAGCCAAGAAGGGGGGAGGGAAGCTTTCTTT; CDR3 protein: CASSQEGGREAFF
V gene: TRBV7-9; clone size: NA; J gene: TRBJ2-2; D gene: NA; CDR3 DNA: TGTGCCAGCAGCTCGTCCCCGGGGACCGGGGAGCTGTTTTTT; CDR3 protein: CASSSSPGTGELFF
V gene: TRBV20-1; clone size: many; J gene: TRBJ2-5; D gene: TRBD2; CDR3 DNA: TGCAGTGCTCGATGGACTAGCGGGAGTGAGACCCAGTACTTC; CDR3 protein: CSARWTSGSETQYF
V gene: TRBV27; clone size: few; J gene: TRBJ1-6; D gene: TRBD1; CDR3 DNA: TGTGCCAGCAAGGTCGGGACAGGGTATTATTCACCCCTCCACTTT; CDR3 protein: CASKVGTGYYSPLHF
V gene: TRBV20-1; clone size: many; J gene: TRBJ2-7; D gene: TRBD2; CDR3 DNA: TGCAGTGCTAGGGTACTAGCGGGAAGCGAGCAGTACTTC; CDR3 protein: CSARVLAGSEQYF
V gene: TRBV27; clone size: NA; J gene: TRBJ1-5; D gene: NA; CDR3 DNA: TGTGCCAGCAGTTTCGGAGAAGAGCAGCCCCAGCATTTT; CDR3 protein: CASSFGEEQPQHF
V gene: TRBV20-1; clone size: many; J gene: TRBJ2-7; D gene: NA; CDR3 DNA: TGCAGTGCTAGAGGCCAGTTCTACGAGCAGTACTTC; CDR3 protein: CSARGQFYEQYF
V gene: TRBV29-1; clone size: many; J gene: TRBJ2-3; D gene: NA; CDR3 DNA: TGCAGCGTTGAAGTTTTAGATACGCAGTATTTT; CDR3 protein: CSVEVLDTQYF
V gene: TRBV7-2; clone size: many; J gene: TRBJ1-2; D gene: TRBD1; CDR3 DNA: TGTGCCAGCAGCTTAGCGCAGGGGGCTACTGGCTACACCTTC; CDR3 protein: CASSLAQGATGYTF
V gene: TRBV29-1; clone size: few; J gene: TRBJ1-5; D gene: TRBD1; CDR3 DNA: TGCAGCGTTGCCGGACAGGGCGGCAATCAGCCCCAGCATTTT; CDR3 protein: CSVAGQGGNQPQHF
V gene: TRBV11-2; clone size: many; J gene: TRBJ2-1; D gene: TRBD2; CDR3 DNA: TGTGCCAGCAGCTCCGGGACTAGCTCTCGGAATGAGCAGTTCTTC; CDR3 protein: CASSSGTSSRNEQFF
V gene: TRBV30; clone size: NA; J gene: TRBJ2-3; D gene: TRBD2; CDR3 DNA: TGTGCCTGGAGTCCTCTAGCGGGAGGGCCATCAGATACGCAGTATTTT; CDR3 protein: CAWSPLAGGPSDTQYF
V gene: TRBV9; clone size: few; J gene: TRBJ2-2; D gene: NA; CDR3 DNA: TGTGCCAGCAGCGTAGAGCCAGCAGGCACCGGGGAGCTGTTTTTT; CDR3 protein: CASSVEPAGTGELFF
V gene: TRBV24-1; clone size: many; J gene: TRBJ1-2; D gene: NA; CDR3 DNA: TGTGCCACCAGTGATTTCCGGGAAAACTATGGCTACACCTTC; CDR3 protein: CATSDFRENYGYTF
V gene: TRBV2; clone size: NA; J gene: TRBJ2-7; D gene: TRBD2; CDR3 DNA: TGTGCCAGTCAGACTAGCGGGACATACGAGCAGTACTTC; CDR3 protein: CASQTSGTYEQYF
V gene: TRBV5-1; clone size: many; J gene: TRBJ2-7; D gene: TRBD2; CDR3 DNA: TGCGCCAGCACCCCAGGGGGTAGCGGGAGGTACGAGCAGTACTTC; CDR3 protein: CASTPGGSGRYEQYF
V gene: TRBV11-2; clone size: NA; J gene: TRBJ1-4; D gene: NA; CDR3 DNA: TGTGCCAGCCACCGGGACGAGCATGAAAAACTGTTTTTT; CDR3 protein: CASHRDEHEKLFF
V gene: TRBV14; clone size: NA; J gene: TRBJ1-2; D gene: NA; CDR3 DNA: TGTGCCCCAGGAGCGCCTGGCTACACCTTC; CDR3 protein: CAPGAPGYTF
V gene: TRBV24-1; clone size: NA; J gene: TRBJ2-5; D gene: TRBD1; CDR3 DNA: TGTGCCACCAGTGCGGGAACCAAGGGGACAGAACCTCTCCAAGAGACCCAGTACTTC; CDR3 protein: CATSAGTKGTEPLQETQYF
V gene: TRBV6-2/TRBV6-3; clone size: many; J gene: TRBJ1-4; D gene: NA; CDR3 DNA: TGTGCCAGCAGAGGGGAGGAAAAACTGTTTTTT; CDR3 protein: CASRGEEKLFF
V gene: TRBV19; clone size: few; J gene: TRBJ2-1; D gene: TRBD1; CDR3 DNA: TGTGCCAGTAGTCCGGGCGGGACAGGGAGATATCGGGAGTCCTACAATGAGCAGTTCTTC; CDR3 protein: CASSPGGTGRYRESYNEQFF
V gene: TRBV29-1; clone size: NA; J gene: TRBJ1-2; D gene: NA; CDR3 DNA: TGCAGCGTTGGAGGGAGTCCAGGGCATGGCTACACCTTC; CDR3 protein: CSVGGSPGHGYTF
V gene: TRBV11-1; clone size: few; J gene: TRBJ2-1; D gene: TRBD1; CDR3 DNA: TGTGCCAGCAGCCAAGGTAGACAGGGTGACAATGAGCAGTTCTTC; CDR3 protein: CASSQGRQGDNEQFF
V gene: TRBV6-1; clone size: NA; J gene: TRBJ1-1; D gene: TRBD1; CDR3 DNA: TGTGCCAGCAGTCTTAGGGAAGGGGGCATGAACACTGAAGCTTTCTTT; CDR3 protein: CASSLREGGMNTEAFF
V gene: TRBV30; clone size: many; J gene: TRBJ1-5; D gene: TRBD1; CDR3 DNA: TGTGCCTGGAGCGGGGACACCGGGACAGGGGGCAATCAGCCCCAGCATTTT; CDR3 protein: CAWSGDTGTGGNQPQHF
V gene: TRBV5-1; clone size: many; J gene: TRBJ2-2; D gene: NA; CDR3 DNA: TGCGCCAGCAGCCCGATTGTAACCGGGGAGCTGTTTTTT; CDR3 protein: CASSPIVTGELFF